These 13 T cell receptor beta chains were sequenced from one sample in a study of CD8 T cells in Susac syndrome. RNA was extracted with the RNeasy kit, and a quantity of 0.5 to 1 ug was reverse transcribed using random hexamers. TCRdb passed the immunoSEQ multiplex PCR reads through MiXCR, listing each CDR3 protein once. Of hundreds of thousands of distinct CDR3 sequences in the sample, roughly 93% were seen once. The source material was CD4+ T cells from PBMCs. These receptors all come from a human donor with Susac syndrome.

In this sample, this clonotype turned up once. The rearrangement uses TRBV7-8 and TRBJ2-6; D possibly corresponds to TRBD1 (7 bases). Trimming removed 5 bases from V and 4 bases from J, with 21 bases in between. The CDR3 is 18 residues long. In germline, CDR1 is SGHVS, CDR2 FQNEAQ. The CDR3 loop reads CASSQEGQLIAGANVLTF. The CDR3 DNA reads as TGTGCCAGCAGCCAGGAGGGACAGCTTATCGCCGGGGCCAACGTCCTGACTTTC.

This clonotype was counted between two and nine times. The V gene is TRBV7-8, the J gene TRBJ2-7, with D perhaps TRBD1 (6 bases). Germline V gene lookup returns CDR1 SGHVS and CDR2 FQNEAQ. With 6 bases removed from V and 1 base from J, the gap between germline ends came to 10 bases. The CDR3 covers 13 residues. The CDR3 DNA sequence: TGTGCCAGCAGGGTGACAGGATCCTACGAGCAGTACTTC. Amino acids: CASRVTGSYEQYF.

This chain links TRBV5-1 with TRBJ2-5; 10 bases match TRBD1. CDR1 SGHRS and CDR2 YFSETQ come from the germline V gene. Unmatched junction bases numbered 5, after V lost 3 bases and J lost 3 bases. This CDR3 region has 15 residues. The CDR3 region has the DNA TGCGCCAGCAGCTCGAGGACAGGGGGAGAAGAGACCCAGTACTTC. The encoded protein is CASSSRTGGEETQYF.

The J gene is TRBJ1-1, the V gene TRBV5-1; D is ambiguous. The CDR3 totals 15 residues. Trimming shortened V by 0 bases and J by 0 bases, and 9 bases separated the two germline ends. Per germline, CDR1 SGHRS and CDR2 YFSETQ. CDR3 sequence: CASSLGAGLNTEAFF. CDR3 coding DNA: TGCGCCAGCAGCTTGGGTGCCGGGCTGAACACTGAAGCTTTCTTT.

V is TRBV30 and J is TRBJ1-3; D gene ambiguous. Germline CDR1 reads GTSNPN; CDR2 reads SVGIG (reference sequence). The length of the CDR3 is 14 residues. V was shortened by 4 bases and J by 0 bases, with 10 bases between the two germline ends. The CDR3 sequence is CAWNFRTSGNTIYF. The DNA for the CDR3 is TGTGCCTGGAATTTTAGAACCTCTGGAAACACCATATATTTT. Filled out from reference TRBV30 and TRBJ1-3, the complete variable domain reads SQTIHQWPATLVQPVGSPLSLECTVEGTSNPNLYWYRQAAGRGLQLLFYSVGIGQISSEVPQNLSASRPQDRQFILSSKKLLLSDSGFYLCAWNFRTSGNTIYFGEGSWLTVV.

CDR3 region: CASSFRAAARDTQYF. Written as DNA, the CDR3 is TGTGCCAGCAGTTTTCGGGCCGCCGCTCGGGATACGCAGTATTTT. V gene TRBV12-3 or TRBV12-4 combines with J gene TRBJ2-3; D gene unclear. The CDR3 spans 15 residues. V was pared by 3 bases and J by 6 bases, with 16 bases between.

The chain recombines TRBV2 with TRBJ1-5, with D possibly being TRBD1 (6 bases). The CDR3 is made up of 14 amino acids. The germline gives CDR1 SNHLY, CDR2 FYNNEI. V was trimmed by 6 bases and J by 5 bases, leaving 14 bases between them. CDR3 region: CASRTSGDDQPQHF. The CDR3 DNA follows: TGTGCCAGCAGAACTTCAGGGGACGATCAGCCCCAGCATTTT.

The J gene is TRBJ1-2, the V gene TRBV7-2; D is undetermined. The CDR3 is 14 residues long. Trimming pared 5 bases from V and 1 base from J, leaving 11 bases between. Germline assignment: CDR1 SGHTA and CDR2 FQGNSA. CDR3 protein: CASSASIDNYGYTF. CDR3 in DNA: TGTGCCAGCAGCGCCTCGATAGATAACTATGGCTACACCTTC.

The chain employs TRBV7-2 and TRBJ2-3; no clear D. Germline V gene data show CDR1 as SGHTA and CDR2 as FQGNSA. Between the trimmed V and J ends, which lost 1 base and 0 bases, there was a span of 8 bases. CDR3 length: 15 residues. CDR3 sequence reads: CASSLGLASTDTQYF. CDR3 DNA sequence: TGTGCCAGCAGCTTAGGGTTGGCCAGCACAGATACGCAGTATTTT. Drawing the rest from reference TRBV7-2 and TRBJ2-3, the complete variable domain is GAGVSQSPSNKVTEKGKDVELRCDPISGHTALYWYRQSLGQGLEFLIYFQGNSAPDKSGLPSDRFSAERTGGSVSTLTIQRTQQEDSAVYLCASSLGLASTDTQYFGPGTRLTVL.

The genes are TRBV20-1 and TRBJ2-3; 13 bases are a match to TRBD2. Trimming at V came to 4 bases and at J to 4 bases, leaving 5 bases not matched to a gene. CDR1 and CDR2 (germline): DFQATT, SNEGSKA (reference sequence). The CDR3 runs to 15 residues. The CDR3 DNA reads TGCAGTGCTACCCGTACTAGCGGGGGGGCAGATACGCAGTATTTT. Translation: CSATRTSGGADTQYF.

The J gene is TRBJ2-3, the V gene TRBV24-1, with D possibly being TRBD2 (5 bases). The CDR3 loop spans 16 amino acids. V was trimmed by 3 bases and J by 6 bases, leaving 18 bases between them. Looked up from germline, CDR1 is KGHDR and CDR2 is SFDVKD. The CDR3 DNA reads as TGTGCCACCAGTGATCCCGCGGCCGGGGATCGGGATACGCAGTATTTT. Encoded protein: CATSDPAAGDRDTQYF.

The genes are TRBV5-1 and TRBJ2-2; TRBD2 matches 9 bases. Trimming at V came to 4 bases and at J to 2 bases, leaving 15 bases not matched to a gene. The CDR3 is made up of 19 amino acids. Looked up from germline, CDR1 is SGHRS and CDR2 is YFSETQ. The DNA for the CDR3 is TGCGCCAGCAGCCTCACACGGCGGGGGGGCGTCATCAACACCGGGGAGCTGTTTTTT. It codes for CASSLTRRGGVINTGELFF. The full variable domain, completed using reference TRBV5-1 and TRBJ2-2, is KAGVTQTPRYLIKTRGQQVTLSCSPISGHRSVSWYQQTPGQGLQFLFEYFSETQRNKGNFPGRFSGRQFSNSRSEMNVSTLELGDSALYLCASSLTRRGGVINTGELFFGEGSRLTVL.

CDR3 region: CSARVDHYSNQPQHF. The DNA of the CDR3 is TGCAGTGCTAGAGTTGACCACTACAGCAATCAGCCCCAGCATTTT. The chain uses TRBV20-1 and TRBJ1-5; the D is unclear. Trimming took off 1 base at V and 1 base at J, with 11 bases between the two ends. This CDR3 comprises 15 residues. CDR1 is DFQATT, CDR2 SNEGSKA, per germline (reference sequence).